The 18 T cell receptor beta chains reported below all come from one sample, sequenced in a study of shared clonotypes between healthy human individuals (TCRdb year 2020). Library generation was performed with the immunoSEQ multiplex PCR assay. The immuneACCESS repertoire file appears here via TCRdb, limited to in-frame rearrangements. These files lack a portion of the clones; in checked studies, under half of the deficit traces to unresolved V genes, and the cause of the others is not known. The sample yields approximately 1.5 million clones; 98% were counted once. The ten largest clones take up 0.36% of the sample. The source material was naive CD4+ T cells sorted from blood. In the paper's terms, the cell subset or site label means: CD45RA+ positively selected. The receptor source for this set is a man aged 25-45 years in good health.

The rearrangement joins TRBV27 to TRBJ2-1; D is undetermined. CDR1 and CDR2 from the germline V gene are MNHEY and SMNVEV (reference sequence). V gave up 2 bases and J gave up 5 bases, with 10 bases separating them. The CDR3 runs 14 residues. CDR3 nucleotide sequence: TGTGCCAGCAGTTTAGTCCGCCGAGACAATGAGCAGTTCTTC. Its translation: CASSLVRRDNEQFF.

This chain links TRBV5-6 with TRBJ2-1; D tentatively fits TRBD1 or TRBD2 (5 bases each). The CDR3 sequence is 17 residues long. From germline, CDR1 is SGHDT and CDR2 YYEEEE. V shed 3 bases and J shed 0 bases, with 16 bases lying between them. Here the CDR3 DNA reads TGTGCCAGCAGCTCCCTTCGGGGCCGGAGCTCCTACAATGAGCAGTTCTTC. This codes for CASSSLRGRSSYNEQFF.

The J gene is TRBJ2-7, the V gene TRBV5-4; 8 nucleotides agree with TRBD2. The germline V gene has CDR1 SGHNT and CDR2 YYREEE (reference sequence). J lost 6 bases, V lost 0 bases, and 2 bases had no gene match. The CDR3 sequence is 13 residues long. CDR3 amino acids: CASSLAGTSEQYF. CDR3 sequence (DNA): TGTGCCAGCAGCTTGGCCGGGACTAGCGAGCAGTACTTC. Full variable domain (outside the CDR3, taken from reference TRBV5-4 and TRBJ2-7): ETGVTQSPTHLIKTRGQQVTLRCSSQSGHNTVSWYQQALGQGPQFIFQYYREEENGRGNFPPRFSGLQFPNYSSELNVNALELDDSALYLCASSLAGTSEQYFGPGTRLTVT.

The rearrangement links TRBV5-6 to TRBJ1-2; 9 bases map to TRBD1. J gave up 2 bases and V 1 base, and 15 bases lay outside the gene matches. Germline CDR1 is SGHDT and CDR2 is YYEEEE. This CDR3 spans 19 amino acids. The CDR3: CASSLFGKTGGPKNYGYTF. CDR3 coding DNA: TGTGCCAGCAGCTTGTTCGGAAAAACAGGGGGCCCAAAAAACTATGGCTACACCTTC.

This chain connects TRBV2 to TRBJ1-5; TRBD1 matches 8 bases. The CDR3 is 15 amino acids. Germline CDR1 and CDR2: SNHLY and FYNNEI. With V trimmed by 5 bases and J by 5 bases, 8 bases remained unmatched. The CDR3: CASSYEGQADQPQHF. The CDR3 coding sequence is TGTGCCAGCAGTTATGAGGGACAGGCTGATCAGCCCCAGCATTTT.

V and J are TRBV5-1 and TRBJ2-2, with 8 bases aligning to TRBD2. Germline-derived CDR1 and CDR2 are SGHRS and YFSETQ. V was clipped by 2 bases and J by 1 base; unmatched bases: 4. The CDR3 consists of 16 residues. CDR3 sequence (DNA): TGCGCCAGCAGCTTTAGCGGGAACGGGAACACCGGGGAGCTGTTTTTT. Encoded protein: CASSFSGNGNTGELFF.

The genes are TRBV7-6 and TRBJ2-1; no reliable D call. There are 15 residues in the CDR3. V lost 1 base, J lost 2 bases, and 9 bases lay in between. Germline-derived CDR1 and CDR2 are SGHVS and FNYEAQ. CDR3 sequence: CASSLDQPPYNEQFF. The CDR3 nucleotides are TGTGCCAGCAGCTTAGACCAGCCTCCCTACAATGAGCAGTTCTTC.

The CDR3 region is CASGYYEQYF. The CDR3, as DNA: TGTGCCAGCGGATACTACGAGCAGTACTTC. The gene calls are TRBV5-6 and TRBJ2-7; D unclear. With 7 bases removed from V and 3 bases from J, the gap between germline ends came to 5 bases. CDR1 and CDR2 (germline): SGHDT, YYEEEE. The CDR3 spans 10 residues.

The chain employs TRBV6-1 and TRBJ2-7; 11 bases map to TRBD2. Germline V lookup: CDR1 MNHNS, CDR2 SASEGT. The CDR3 runs 15 residues. Trimming at V came to 6 bases and at J to 0 bases, leaving 4 bases not matched to a gene. CDR3 DNA sequence: TGTGCCAGCAGCCGACTAGCGGGAAACTCCTACGAGCAGTACTTC. As protein: CASSRLAGNSYEQYF.

This chain joins TRBV7-2 and TRBJ2-7, with D possibly matching TRBD1 (5 bases). The V gene's germline CDR1 is SGHTA and CDR2 FQGNSA. Trimming cost V 5 bases and J 1 base, with 12 bases left between them. The CDR3 spans 14 residues. CDR3 loop: CASSATGTSYEQYF. CDR3 sequence (DNA): TGTGCCAGCAGCGCAACAGGAACGTCCTACGAGCAGTACTTC.

The V call is TRBV9, the J call TRBJ1-5; D uncertain. Germline-derived CDR1 and CDR2 are SGDLS and YYNGEE. The CDR3 runs 12 residues. V was trimmed by 4 bases and J by 5 bases, leaving 7 bases between them. Written as DNA, the CDR3 is TGTGCCAGCAGCCCCCGTGATCAGCCCCAGCATTTT. This encodes CASSPRDQPQHF.

The gene calls are TRBV7-6 and TRBJ1-5, with D hard to call. V shed 0 bases and J shed 4 bases, with 7 bases lying between them. The CDR3 runs to 14 residues. CDR1 SGHVS and CDR2 FNYEAQ come from the germline V gene. The CDR3 sequence is CASSLAGRNQPQHF. The CDR3 coding sequence is TGTGCCAGCAGCTTAGCAGGGCGGAATCAGCCCCAGCATTTT.

The chain is built from TRBV7-2 and TRBJ1-5, with TRBD1 matching over 8 bases. The CDR3 is 17 residues long. J was trimmed by 1 base and V by 5 bases; bases with no gene match: 10. Germline V lookup: CDR1 SGHTA, CDR2 FQGNSA. The CDR3 spells CASSPDRGVRSNQPQHF. The CDR3 coding sequence is TGTGCCAGCAGCCCCGACAGGGGCGTAAGGAGCAATCAGCCCCAGCATTTT.

This clone was found once. The rearrangement uses TRBV7-9 and TRBJ2-3, with TRBD1 matching over 8 bases. Germline CDR1 reads SEHNR; CDR2 reads FQNEAQ (reference sequence). The CDR3 loop spans 15 amino acids. Trimming took 3 bases from V and 2 from J; bases not matched to a gene: 4. CDR3 sequence (DNA): TGTGCCAGCAGCTTCCAGACAGGGGTCACAGATACGCAGTATTTT. This translates into CASSFQTGVTDTQYF.

The V call is TRBV30, the J call TRBJ2-7, with 9 bases that match TRBD1. Looked up from germline, CDR1 is GTSNPN and CDR2 is SVGIG (reference sequence). V lost 5 bases, J lost 5 bases, and 7 bases stayed unmatched. CDR3 size: 13 residues. The CDR3 loop is CAWGGTGINEQYF. CDR3 in DNA: TGTGCCTGGGGCGGGACAGGGATAAACGAGCAGTACTTC.

The chain uses TRBV5-8 and TRBJ2-7; D possibly corresponds to TRBD1 (6 bases). This CDR3 region has 14 residues. The germline gives CDR1 SGHTS, CDR2 YDEGEE. The germline V and J ends were trimmed by 4 bases and 6 bases, with 17 bases remaining between them. DNA for the CDR3: TGTGCCAGCAGCCTCCGGACAGAAGTCAGCGAGCAGTACTTC. This sequence encodes CASSLRTEVSEQYF.

The J gene is TRBJ1-1, the V gene TRBV7-2; D call uncertain. CDR1 SGHTA and CDR2 FQGNSA come from the germline V gene. The V and J ends lost 4 bases and 0 bases respectively, with 9 bases between them. This CDR3 has 14 amino acids. CDR3 residues: CASSSPRMNTEAFF. The CDR3 nucleotides are TGTGCCAGCAGCTCCCCCCGGATGAACACTGAAGCTTTCTTT.

The genes are TRBV7-2 and TRBJ2-1; unclear D gene. The CDR3 has 13 residues. In germline, CDR1 is SGHTA, CDR2 FQGNSA. The V gene lost 5 bases and the J gene lost 6 bases, with 11 bases spanning the gap. The CDR3 here is CASSGYSFNEQFF. CDR3 in DNA: TGTGCCAGCAGCGGCTATAGCTTCAATGAGCAGTTCTTC.